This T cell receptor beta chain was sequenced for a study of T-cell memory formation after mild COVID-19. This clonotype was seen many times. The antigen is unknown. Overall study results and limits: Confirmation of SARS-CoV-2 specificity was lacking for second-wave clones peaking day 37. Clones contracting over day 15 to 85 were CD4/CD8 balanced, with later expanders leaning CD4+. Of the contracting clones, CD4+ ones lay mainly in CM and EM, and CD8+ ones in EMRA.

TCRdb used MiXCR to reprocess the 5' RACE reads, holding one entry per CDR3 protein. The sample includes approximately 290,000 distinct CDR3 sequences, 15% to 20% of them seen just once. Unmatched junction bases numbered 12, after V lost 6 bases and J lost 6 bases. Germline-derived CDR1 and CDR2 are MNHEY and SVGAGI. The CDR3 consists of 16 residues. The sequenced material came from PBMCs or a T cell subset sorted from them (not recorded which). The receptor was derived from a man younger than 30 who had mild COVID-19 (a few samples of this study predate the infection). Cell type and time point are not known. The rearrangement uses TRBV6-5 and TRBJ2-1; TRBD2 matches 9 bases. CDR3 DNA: TGTGCCAGCAGGGGCCCGGGGCTAGCGGGGCCCAATGAGCAGTTCTTC. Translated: CASRGPGLAGPNEQFF.